The entry that follows covers one T cell receptor beta chain sequence. There is no known antigen for this receptor. Within one base of it there is no much larger clone, and no base qualities were kept. The cysteine opens and the phenylalanine closes a CDR3 of 18 amino acids. Kept here is only the CDR3 DNA, which spans 54 bases and is read in frame from base 1. Ends trimmed: V by 6 bases, J by 4 bases; bases unmatched to a gene: 18. The germline V gene supplies CDR1 MDHEN and CDR2 SYDVKM. The sample originates from a study of PD-1 blockade in classical Hodgkin lymphoma (dated by TCRdb to about 2020). About the full investigation: Nivolumab dosing was 3 mg/kg intravenously every 2 weeks, continuing until either disease progression or unacceptable toxicity. A peripheral blood immune signature of response to PD-1 blockade in classical Hodgkin lymphoma was defined using TCR beta sequencing and CyTOF. Study-wide findings and limitations: Baseline TCR diversity was reported to be lower in newly diagnosed patients than in healthy donors, and even lower in relapsed/refractory patients. Trial patients achieving complete response had baseline diversity similar to newly diagnosed patients, whereas partial responders and progressors had significantly lower diversity. A significant rise by C4D1 was seen in CD4+ but not CD8+ TCR diversity (p=0.0027 vs p=0.16), with the rise being most apparent in complete responders (p=0.02). Lower diversity was observed in patients in whom nivolumab was started less than 1 year after ASCT, and these patients were excluded from later analyses so that confounding by immune reconstitution would be avoided. The study was limited to a single clinical trial cohort, and causes of repertoire differences, possibly disease activity or prior therapy, remained undefined.

The meaning of the sample's time point label: cycle 1 day 1 (C1D1), immediately before nivolumab initiation. Every trial patient had relapsed after autologous stem cell transplantation, and cohorts A, B and C differed in prior brentuximab vedotin exposure. A Miltenyi CD4+ T cell isolation kit was used for magnetic negative selection to purify CD4+ T cells from thawed PBMCs. The trial cohort included fewer than 65 patients with relapsed/refractory classical Hodgkin lymphoma, and each patient had a best overall response of complete response, partial response or progressive disease. Single-agent nivolumab was administered to trial patients in the multi-cohort phase II CheckMate 205 trial. Best overall response was determined by an independent review committee according to the 2007 International Working Group response criteria. PBMCs from the trial were collected at three points: immediately before nivolumab initiation (C1D1), and during therapy at cycle 2 day 1 and cycle 4 day 1. After peripheral blood was drawn into 8 mL Vacutainer Cell Preparation Tubes, PBMCs were isolated by centrifugation and then cryopreserved. Purified CD4+ and CD8+ fractions were generated only in cases for which an additional PBMC sample was available. On LS columns in a quadroMACS separator, the magnetically labelled cells were depleted, and the flow-through was collected as the purified fraction.

The Qiagen DNeasy kit was used to extract genomic DNA from unsorted PBMCs and from the negatively selected CD4+ and CD8+ fractions. Using primers that anneal to V and J segments, immunoSEQ multiplex PCR amplified the TCR beta CDR3 regions. Amplification bias was minimized using a synthetic immune receptor repertoire, and residual bias was removed computationally after sequencing. In the source study's methods: Custom Python scripts were used to quantify repertoire diversity as the Shannon entropy index. Unsorted, CD4+ and CD8+ repertoires were analyzed separately, except in combined analyses where CD4+ and CD8+ sequences were merged in silico. Clonal expansion was defined as at least a 2-fold frequency increase after treatment relative to C1D1, with a pseudocount of 0.5 for undetected baseline clones. Singleton clones were defined as clones with 0 or 1 copy at C1D1, and non-singleton clones were defined as clones with 2 or more copies. Clones expanded in unsorted samples were assigned a CD4+, CD8+ or unknown annotation through matching of protein sequences in sorted samples from the same patient. Diversity changes from C1D1 to C4D1 were tested in paired samples using Wilcoxon tests. TCRdb retrieved this table from immuneACCESS and kept in-frame rearrangements only. Not all clones are present; in checked studies, unresolved V genes account for under half, and no reason is known for the remainder. V, J and clone size are taken as reported in that table, and D and trimming were inferred from the DNA itself. The sample yields about 12,000 clones; 70% to 85% were counted once. Around 1.6% of the sample is in the top ten clones.

The chain was built from TRBV28 and TRBJ1-5; 7 bases in between match TRBD1. The material sequenced was CD4+ T cells from blood, taken at baseline. The sequence was obtained from a human donor with classical Hodgkin lymphoma. The nucleotide sequence reads as follows: TGTGCCAGCAGGGATACGGACTATGGACAGGAGAGGAATCAGCCCCAGCATTTT. The encoded protein is CASRDTDYGQERNQPQHF. The full variable domain, completed from the reference TRBV28 and TRBJ1-5 proteins outside the CDR3, reads DVKVTQSSRYLVKRTGEKVFLECVQDMDHENMFWYRQDPGLGLRLIYFSYDVKMKEKGDIPEGYSVSREKKERFSLILESASTNQTSMYLCASRDTDYGQERNQPQHFGDGTRLSIL.